The clone carrying this T cell receptor (beta chain) was counted ten times or more. One entry per CDR3 protein, called by TCRdb with MiXCR from the RT-PCR reads. Of about 700,000 distinct CDR3 sequences listed, approximately 15% are singletons. Input material: memory CD4+ T cells from blood. This TCR was recovered from a female donor in good health, serving as a healthy control.

This CDR3 reads CASSFLGTPYSNQPQHF. CDR3 bases: TGTGCCAGCAGCTTTCTGGGGACACCCTATAGCAATCAGCCCCAGCATTTT. The chain combines TRBV7-8 with TRBJ1-5; D may be TRBD1 (6 bases). Trimming stripped 3 bases from V and 0 bases from J, with 15 bases between. The CDR3 is 17 residues long. Germline CDR1 reads SGHVS; CDR2 reads FQNEAQ.